Included here is one T cell receptor beta chain sequence, with context. Antigen: not known. V gave up 4 bases and J gave up 3 bases; unmatched junction bases: 11. CDR3 length: 18 amino acids. Germline V CDR1 and CDR2: SGHRS, YFSETQ. This sample is part of a study of cytomegalovirus exposure and HLA in healthy donors. General study findings and limits: For most subjects, TCR beta sequences were reported to predict HLA-A and HLA-B alleles with accuracy.

PCR used 60 Vbeta primers and 13 Jbeta primers. Using immunoSEQ multiplex PCR, the repertoire was profiled, and TCRdb retains in-frame clones only, with some absent. This sample carries around 140,000 clones, with about 1.6% going to the ten biggest clones. Sequences were obtained from PBMCs. The genes are TRBV5-1 and TRBJ2-5; 14 nucleotides align to TRBD2. The TCR was taken from a woman aged 40 to 50 in good health and CMV-seronegative. CDR3 nucleotides: TGCGCCAGCAGCCCACCAGTGCCGGGACTAGCGGGGGAAGAGACCCAGTACTTC. Its translation: CASSPPVPGLAGEETQYF. The full variable domain, its missing parts supplied by reference TRBV5-1 and TRBJ2-5, is KAGVTQTPRYLIKTRGQQVTLSCSPISGHRSVSWYQQTPGQGLQFLFEYFSETQRNKGNFPGRFSGRQFSNSRSEMNVSTLELGDSALYLCASSPPVPGLAGEETQYFGPGTRLLVL.